The 6 T cell receptor beta chains reported below all come from one sample, sequenced in a study of cytomegalovirus exposure and HLA in healthy donors (TCRdb year 2017). Library prep was done by the immunoSEQ multiplex PCR assay. For the multiplex PCR, a mixture combining 60 forward primers for TCR Vbeta segments and 13 reverse primers for TCR Jbeta segments was used. TCRdb retrieved this table from immuneACCESS and kept in-frame rearrangements only. Not all clones are present; in checked studies, unresolved V genes account for under half, and no reason is known for the remainder. The sample records under 250,000 clones, almost 85% of which are singletons. The ten most abundant clones make up about 2% of the sample. Sequences were obtained from PBMCs. These receptors all come from a woman in her 50s in good health and CMV-seronegative.

This chain joins TRBV7-8 and TRBJ2-1, with a weak D call TRBD2 (6 bases). This CDR3 is built from 15 residues. With 1 base removed from V and 3 bases from J, the gap between germline ends came to 10 bases. The germline gives CDR1 SGHVS, CDR2 FQNEAQ. CDR3 nucleotides: TGTGCCAGCAGCTTAGACGGGAGCGGCTACAATGAGCAGTTCTTC. Translation: CASSLDGSGYNEQFF. Supplemented by reference TRBV7-8 and TRBJ2-1, the full variable domain reads GAGVSQSPRYKVAKRGQDVALRCDPISGHVSLFWYQQALGQGPEFLTYFQNEAQLDKSGLPSDRFFAERPEGSVSTLKIQRTQQEDSAVYLCASSLDGSGYNEQFFGPGTRLTVL.

V and J are TRBV5-1 and TRBJ2-7; 11 bases are a match to TRBD2. Germline CDR1 SGHRS, CDR2 YFSETQ. The junction had 6 bases not matched to a gene; V was cut back by 0 bases and J by 7 bases. This CDR3 is 15 amino acids long. The CDR3 DNA is TGCGCCAGCAGCTTGGAGACTAGCGGGACGAGGGAGCAGTACTTC. Its protein is CASSLETSGTREQYF.

The chain carries TRBV28 and TRBJ1-2, with 9 nucleotides matching TRBD1. Trimming removed 8 bases from V and 4 bases from J; junction bases left unmatched: 8. From germline, CDR1 is MDHEN and CDR2 SYDVKM. The CDR3 runs to 14 residues. The CDR3 spells CASSATGGLYGYTF. The CDR3 coding sequence is TGTGCCAGCTCAGCAACAGGGGGCCTCTATGGCTACACCTTC.

The chain couples TRBV7-3 to TRBJ2-7; 7 positions match TRBD2. The CDR3 loop spans 16 amino acids. The junction had 9 bases not matched to a gene; V was cut back by 0 bases and J by 4 bases. Germline loops: CDR1 SGHTA, CDR2 FQGTGA. CDR3 sequence (DNA): TGTGCCAGCAGCTTAACGTTGATCTCCGGGGGGTACGAGCAGTACTTC. Protein product: CASSLTLISGGYEQYF.

Only one count was recorded for this clone. This chain uses TRBV28 with TRBJ2-1; 13 bases are a match to TRBD2. Germline CDR1 reads MDHEN; CDR2 reads SYDVKM. V shed 6 bases and J 9 bases; nucleotides not matched to a gene: 5. The length of the CDR3 is 14 residues. CDR3 sequence reads: CASRAGLAGVEQFF. The DNA of the CDR3 is TGTGCCAGCAGAGCTGGACTAGCGGGAGTTGAGCAGTTCTTC.

The genes are TRBV28 and TRBJ1-4, with 9 bases matching TRBD1. Germline V lookup: CDR1 MDHEN, CDR2 SYDVKM. Trimming at V came to 0 bases and at J to 0 bases, leaving 5 bases not matched to a gene. There are 18 residues in the CDR3. The CDR3 sequence: CASSLWATGGSTNEKLFF. DNA of the CDR3: TGTGCCAGCAGTTTATGGGCGACAGGGGGGTCAACTAATGAAAAACTGTTTTTT.